Detailed here is one T cell receptor beta chain. Its antigen is not identified. V was shortened by 5 bases and J by 7 bases, with 12 bases between the two germline ends. There are 12 residues in the CDR3. Germline lookup yields CDR1 SGHTA and CDR2 FQGNSA. The data belong to a study of cytomegalovirus exposure and HLA in healthy donors. The PCR employed 60 Vbeta primers together with 13 Jbeta primers. Assay: immunoSEQ multiplex PCR; the TCRdb copy retains only in-frame clones and omits some. The sample lists more than 120,000 clones; 82% were seen once. Findings and caveats of the study: A missense variant in DCLRE1C was later tied to TCR beta V- and J-gene trimming. TCR beta sequences numbering fewer than 20,000 were associated with HLA alleles at 0.05 false discovery rate in a later analysis. When analyzed later, the rates of TCR association showed variation by HLA locus, with DRB1 the most and HLA-C the fewest. A later analysis found that most CMV-associated TCR beta chains appeared HLA-restricted.

The TCR originated in a male donor in good health and CMV-seronegative. The sequencing input was PBMCs. The gene calls are TRBV7-2 and TRBJ2-7, with D perhaps TRBD2 (6 bases). This chain's CDR3 is CASSSSGKEQYF. The CDR3 DNA follows: TGTGCCAGCAGCAGTAGCGGAAAGGAGCAGTACTTC.